These 19 T cell receptor beta chains originate from one sample sequenced in a study of T cell responses to AZD1222 COVID-19 vaccine. Here immunoSEQ multiplex PCR was the method, and the copy in TCRdb shows in-frame clones only, minus some. The sample has 75,000 to 95,000 clones, about 91% seen once; the top ten hold about 7.1%. The sequencing used peripheral blood, collected on day 0 of MenACWY control vaccination. These receptors were collected from an adult in good health.

The CDR3 is CASSGTDKLAGAKRQQFF. In nucleotides, the CDR3 is TGTGCCAGCAGCGGGACAGATAAACTAGCGGGGGCAAAGAGACAGCAGTTCTTC. The chain links TRBV7-9 to TRBJ2-1, with 11 bases aligning to TRBD2. The CDR3 has 18 amino acids. V was clipped by 5 bases and J by 11 bases; unmatched bases: 20. Germline CDR1 is SEHNR and CDR2 is FQNEAQ (reference sequence).

The rearrangement links TRBV10-2 to TRBJ2-1; TRBD2 aligns across 10 bases. This CDR3 region has 15 residues. The junction had 9 bases not matched to a gene; V was cut back by 4 bases and J by 9 bases. Germline V gives CDR1 WSHSY, CDR2 SAAADI. The CDR3 DNA follows: TGCGCCAGCAGTGCCCTAAGCGGGAGGGCCAGTGAGCAGTTCTTC. This sequence encodes CASSALSGRASEQFF.

V is TRBV4-3 and J is TRBJ1-4, with D tentatively TRBD1 (5 bases). The germline CDR1 and CDR2 sequences are LGHNA and YSLEER. The CDR3 covers 17 residues. V dropped 4 bases and J dropped 5 bases, with 20 bases sitting between them. CDR3 sequence reads: CASSPKETALKNEKLFF. In nucleotides, the CDR3 is TGCGCCAGCAGCCCGAAGGAGACAGCCCTCAAGAATGAAAAACTGTTTTTT.

The J gene is TRBJ2-7, the V gene TRBV4-3; unclear D gene. The V gene's germline CDR1 is LGHNA and CDR2 YSLEER. This CDR3 has 15 amino acids. Trimming cost V 0 bases and J 2 bases, with 11 bases left between them. The CDR3 coding sequence is TGCGCCAGCAGCCAAGATTTCTCCCAGACCTACGAGCAGTACTTC. Its translation is CASSQDFSQTYEQYF.

J is TRBJ1-1 and V is TRBV11-2; D not certain. The CDR3 loop spans 13 amino acids. Trimming stripped 5 bases from V and 5 bases from J, with 12 bases between. Germline assignment: CDR1 SGHAT and CDR2 FQNNGV. This CDR3 reads CASSPQRGTEAFF. DNA of the CDR3: TGTGCCAGCAGCCCTCAACGAGGGACTGAAGCTTTCTTT.

V gene TRBV5-5 combines with J gene TRBJ2-1, with D perhaps TRBD1 or TRBD2 (5 bases each). The CDR3 totals 18 residues. Germline V gene sequence: CDR1 SGHKS, CDR2 YYEKEE (reference sequence). Trimming left V 2 bases short and J 0 bases short, with 18 bases between. The CDR3 nucleotides are TGTGCCAGCAGCTTAGGGACCCCGGGCGCCCACTCCTACAATGAGCAGTTCTTC. Translating it yields CASSLGTPGAHSYNEQFF.

Only one count was recorded for this clone. The chain carries TRBV18 and TRBJ1-5; no definite D call. The CDR3 sequence is 16 residues long. The ends were cut back, 4 bases at V and 0 bases at J, with 13 bases in the middle. Germline CDR1 is KGHSH and CDR2 is LQKENI. The CDR3 bases are TGTGCCAGCTCACGGCAAGAGTCTTATAGCAATCAGCCCCAGCATTTT. Translating it yields CASSRQESYSNQPQHF.

V gene TRBV19 combines with J gene TRBJ1-5; D ambiguous. In germline, CDR1 is LNHDA, CDR2 SQIVND (reference sequence). The V gene lost 2 bases and the J gene lost 4 bases, with 12 bases spanning the gap. This CDR3 spans 15 amino acids. CDR3 residues: CASSIRGYGNQPQHF. CDR3 nucleotides: TGTGCCAGTAGTATAAGAGGATACGGGAATCAGCCCCAGCATTTT.

CDR3 coding DNA: TGTGCCAGCAGTTACGGGGACTCGGCGTACGAGCAGTACTTC. Translating gives CASSYGDSAYEQYF. The genes are TRBV6-5 and TRBJ2-7; D might be TRBD2 (6 bases). V shed 2 bases and J shed 4 bases, with 12 bases lying between them. Germline CDR1 and CDR2: MNHEY and SVGAGI. The length of the CDR3 is 14 residues.

This clone was recorded once. This chain joins TRBV19 and TRBJ2-1; TRBD2 matches 13 bases. Germline V gene sequence: CDR1 LNHDA, CDR2 SQIVND (reference sequence). The CDR3 is made up of 18 amino acids. The V gene end was trimmed by 5 bases and the J gene end by 8 bases; junction bases not matched to a gene: 15. The CDR3 region is CASSLSGTSGVGGDEQFF. The CDR3 DNA follows: TGTGCCAGTAGTTTGTCCGGGACTAGCGGGGTGGGGGGCGATGAGCAGTTCTTC.

V usage is TRBV5-5 and J usage is TRBJ2-3; D may be TRBD1 (5 bases). Trimming left V 5 bases short and J 8 bases short, with 18 bases between. The CDR3 contains 14 residues. CDR1 and CDR2 from the germline V gene are SGHKS and YYEKEE (reference sequence). This chain's CDR3 is CASSMGGQEGTQYF. CDR3 coding DNA: TGTGCCAGCAGTATGGGTGGACAAGAAGGTACGCAGTATTTT.

V is TRBV5-1 and J is TRBJ2-6; D gene unclear. The CDR3 has 16 amino acids. With 5 bases removed from V and 2 bases from J, the gap between germline ends came to 14 bases. Germline CDR1 and CDR2: SGHRS and YFSETQ. CDR3 loop: CASRPLGAAGANVLTF. The CDR3 nucleotides are TGCGCCAGCAGGCCATTAGGTGCGGCTGGGGCCAACGTCCTGACTTTC.

The chain combines TRBV12-3 or TRBV12-4 with TRBJ2-7, with D uncertain. There are 13 residues in the CDR3. Trimming left V 3 bases short and J 6 bases short, with 12 bases between. The CDR3 here is CASSLDLWGEQYF. CDR3 nucleotide sequence: TGTGCCAGCAGTTTGGACCTCTGGGGCGAGCAGTACTTC.

The chain combines TRBV28 with TRBJ1-6, with 7 bases aligning to TRBD1. V shed 2 bases, J shed 6 bases, and the junction held 16 bases outside the gene matches. CDR1 is MDHEN and CDR2 is SYDVKM in the germline V gene. This CDR3 is built from 19 residues. This CDR3 is CASSLGLRDSKSPNSPLHF. CDR3 in DNA: TGTGCCAGCAGTTTAGGCCTCCGGGACAGCAAGAGCCCTAATTCACCCCTCCACTTT.

The chain links TRBV7-9 to TRBJ2-5; D may be TRBD1 or TRBD2 (7 bases each). Between the trimmed V and J ends, which lost 5 bases and 0 bases, there was a span of 10 bases. The CDR3 contains 14 residues. Per germline, CDR1 SEHNR and CDR2 FQNEAQ (reference sequence). CDR3 region: CASSQGGNQETQYF. The CDR3 bases are TGTGCCAGCAGCCAGGGGGGGAACCAAGAGACCCAGTACTTC.

The chain is built from TRBV28 and TRBJ1-1; the D is unclear. The CDR3 is 14 amino acids. V lost 3 bases and J 4 bases, leaving 12 bases between the germline ends. CDR1 is MDHEN and CDR2 is SYDVKM in the germline V gene. The CDR3: CASSLSSPATEAFF. The CDR3 DNA follows: TGTGCCAGCAGTTTGTCCAGCCCGGCCACTGAAGCTTTCTTT.

The V call is TRBV15, the J call TRBJ1-2; D remains unclear. Germline V CDR1 and CDR2: LNHNV, YYDKDF (reference sequence). The V gene lost 5 bases and the J gene lost 7 bases, with 17 bases spanning the gap. There are 14 residues in the CDR3. The CDR3 nucleotides read TGTGCCACCAGCCCGGCTGCCCCGAAGGGTGGCTACACCTTC. Residues: CATSPAAPKGGYTF. Full variable domain (outside the CDR3, taken from reference TRBV15 and TRBJ1-2): DAMVIQNPRYQVTQFGKPVTLSCSQTLNHNVMYWYQQKSSQAPKLLFHYYDKDFNNEADTPDNFQSRRPNTSFCFLDIRSPGLGDTAMYLCATSPAAPKGGYTFGSGTRLTVV.

The V call is TRBV28, the J call TRBJ1-3; the D is unclear. The V end was cut by 4 bases, the J end by 2 bases, with 9 bases between. Germline-derived CDR1 and CDR2 are MDHEN and SYDVKM. The CDR3 consists of 14 residues. The chain's CDR3 is CASSSHSTGNTIYF. The DNA for the CDR3 is TGTGCCAGCAGTTCCCACAGTACTGGAAACACCATATATTTT.

The V call is TRBV4-3, the J call TRBJ2-1; 8 positions match TRBD1. Germline-derived CDR1 and CDR2 are LGHNA and YSLEER. Trimming at V came to 0 bases and at J to 9 bases, leaving 7 bases not matched to a gene. This CDR3 spans 15 amino acids. CDR3 bases: TGCGCCAGCAGCCAAGATGACAGGGGCCGGGGTGAGCAGTTCTTC. The encoded protein is CASSQDDRGRGEQFF.